This T cell receptor beta chain emerged from a study of blood T cell repertoires in COVID-19. Study summary: Cohort 3 donors were reported recovered after two negative PCRs, clearance, or symptom resolution.

The table came from immunoSEQ multiplex PCR; TCRdb's copy has only in-frame clones and leaves some out. The sample has about 210,000 clones; around 87% are singletons. The junction had 15 bases not matched to a gene; V was cut back by 5 bases and J by 5 bases. The germline gives CDR1 SGHAT, CDR2 FQNNGV. The length of the CDR3 is 16 residues. The origin of this receptor is a man aged 25-45 years in a cohort exposed to, infected with or recovered from COVID-19 (not recorded which). Sample: PBMCs or T cells enriched from blood (not recorded which). The V gene is TRBV11-2, the J gene TRBJ2-7, with 7 bases aligning to TRBD1. CDR3 amino acids: CASSDLRSGGSHEQYF. The CDR3 DNA reads as TGTGCCAGCAGCGATTTAAGGTCAGGGGGTTCCCACGAGCAGTACTTC.